This TCR beta chain was identified during a study of identical twins. General observations from the study: Possibly, invariant MAIT and iNKT cells partly confounded zero-insertion analyses. Compared with unrelated sharing, twin-shared out-of-frame alpha sequences had more low-probability sequences. Insertion counts were lower in abundant cord blood beta clonotypes, a trend that memory repertoires did not show.

This CDR3 is 14 amino acids long. The germline V gene encodes CDR1 MNHEY and CDR2 SVGAGI. This clonotype was seen a handful of times. Its antigen remains unidentified. One end of the junction is discordant with germline, which a read error may explain. A template switching step contributed a universal primer site, while unique molecular identifiers were present in the cDNA. Each CDR3 protein is one row after TCRdb ran MiXCR on the 5' RACE reads. The data show 450,000 or so distinct CDR3 sequences, about 14% seen once. These same data were also listed under a study on yellow fever vaccine responses in identical twins.

The clonotype originates from a woman aged 18-29 years in good health. The chain links TRBV6-5 to TRBJ1-2; D ambiguous. The sample consisted of CD4+ T cells sorted from blood. The CDR3: CASSYSIVSRGYDF. The CDR3 DNA reads as TGTGCCAGCAGTTACTCGATTGTTTCGCGGGGTTATGATTTC.